This TCR beta chain emerged from a study of OX40 agonist ivuxolimab in advanced cancers. Overall study: Three patients, one with hepatocellular carcinoma and two with cutaneous melanoma, responded partially.

Broader study findings: What antigens the expanded peripheral T cells recognized was never established. CD8+ T cells (on average) carried more expanded clones than CD4+ T cells. Within 6 weeks, CD4+ and CD8+ blood T cells expanded clonally at 0.1 to 3.0 mg/kg.

Assay used: immunoSEQ multiplex PCR; TCRdb lists only in-frame clones, some missing. Found here are around 30,000 clones, approximately 84% of them singletons; the top ten hold 20% to 25%. Points on this clone: What it binds is not known.

The material sequenced was CD4+ or CD8+ T cells sorted from blood, taken in a trial of the OX40 agonist ivuxolimab. This sequence originates from an adult with an advanced solid tumor such as melanoma, head and neck, liver or kidney cancer.

The CDR3 nucleotides read TGCGCCAGCAGCTTTGGGACAGGGGAAGCTTTCTTT. Translated: CASSFGTGEAFF. This chain connects TRBV5-1 to TRBJ1-1; 9 nucleotides match TRBD1. This CDR3 is 12 amino acids long. The germline V gene has CDR1 SGHRS and CDR2 YFSETQ. The V gene end was trimmed by 2 bases and the J gene end by 8 bases; junction bases not matched to a gene: 1.